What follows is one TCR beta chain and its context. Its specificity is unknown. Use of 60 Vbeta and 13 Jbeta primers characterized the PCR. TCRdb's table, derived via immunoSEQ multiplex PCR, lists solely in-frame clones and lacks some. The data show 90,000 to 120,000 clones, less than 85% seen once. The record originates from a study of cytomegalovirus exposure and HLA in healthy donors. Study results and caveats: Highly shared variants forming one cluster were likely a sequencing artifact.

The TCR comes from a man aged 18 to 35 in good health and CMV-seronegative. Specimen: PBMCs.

CDR3 nucleotide sequence: TGTGCCAGCAGCTACACCGGGACAGGGGCAGATACGCAGTATTTT. It encodes CASSYTGTGADTQYF. The chain combines TRBV5-6 with TRBJ2-3; 10 positions agree with TRBD1. Germline V gene data show CDR1 as SGHDT and CDR2 as YYEEEE. CDR3 length: 15 residues. The V segment lost 3 bases and the J segment 4 bases; nucleotides outside the gene matches: 5. Combining the CDR3 with reference TRBV5-6 and TRBJ2-3 gives the whole variable domain DAGVTQSPTHLIKTRGQQVTLRCSPKSGHDTVSWYQQALGQGPQFIFQYYEEEERQRGNFPDRFSGHQFPNYSSELNVNALLLGDSALYLCASSYTGTGADTQYFGPGTRLTVL.